This TCR beta chain was recorded in a study of cytomegalovirus exposure and HLA in healthy donors. In the PCR, 60 Vbeta and 13 Jbeta primers were used. Sequencing used immunoSEQ multiplex PCR; TCRdb keeps in-frame clones, though not all of them. The top ten clones hold over 0.8% of a sample with about 130,000 clones, approximately 71% of them seen once. CDR3 size: 14 residues. The germline CDR1 and CDR2 sequences are SGDLS and YYNGEE. V lost 0 bases to trimming and J lost 2 bases, with 9 bases between them. Sequencing was done on a sample of PBMCs. The clonotype originates from a woman aged 55-70 years in good health and CMV-seronegative. The V gene is TRBV9, the J gene TRBJ2-7; D possibly corresponds to TRBD1 (5 bases). The CDR3 protein is CASSVAGFTYEQYF. DNA for the CDR3: TGTGCCAGCAGCGTAGCAGGGTTCACCTACGAGCAGTACTTC.